These 23 T cell receptor beta chains share one sample of origin, sequenced in a study of blood T cell repertoires in COVID-19. Profiling relied on immunoSEQ multiplex PCR, and the TCRdb table lists in-frame clones only, not all of them. The sample records over 300,000 clones, around 87% being singletons. Specimen: PBMCs or T cells enriched from blood (not recorded which). These receptor sequences come from a woman in her 30s with acute COVID-19.

This sequence joins TRBV2 and TRBJ1-1; 7 bases agree with TRBD1. Germline CDR1 is SNHLY and CDR2 is FYNNEI. This CDR3 region has 15 residues. Trimming removed 3 bases from V and 3 bases from J; junction bases left unmatched: 7. The CDR3, as DNA: TGTGCCAGCAGTGATAGGAAGGGGGCGGACACTGAAGCTTTCTTT. It encodes CASSDRKGADTEAFF.

The chain recombines TRBV5-8 with TRBJ2-7, with 10 bases identical to TRBD2. Germline CDR1 SGHTS, CDR2 YDEGEE. This CDR3 has 14 residues. V was pared by 1 base and J by 2 bases, with 0 bases of the junction left unmatched. The CDR3 bases are TGTGCCAGCAGCTTGACTAGCGGGGCCTACGAGCAGTACTTC. Translated, it gives CASSLTSGAYEQYF.

This chain uses TRBV25-1 with TRBJ1-2; 9 bases match TRBD1. CDR3 length equals 15 residues. Germline loops: CDR1 MGHDK, CDR2 SYGVNS. Trimming took 4 bases from V and 8 from J; bases not matched to a gene: 11. CDR3 sequence reads: CASSAPGTGIRGYTF. CDR3 bases: TGTGCCAGCAGTGCGCCCGGGACAGGGATACGGGGCTACACCTTC.

This clone has just one count. The chain links TRBV30 to TRBJ1-2; D is uncertain. V was shortened by 0 bases and J by 4 bases, with 12 bases between the two germline ends. Germline CDR1 is GTSNPN and CDR2 is SVGIG (reference sequence). CDR3 size: 14 residues. Here the CDR3 DNA reads TGTGCCTGGAGTGTCTTGAGAATCGGCTATGGCTACACCTTC. It is translated as CAWSVLRIGYGYTF. Complete variable domain (other parts from reference TRBV30 and TRBJ1-2): SQTIHQWPATLVQPVGSPLSLECTVEGTSNPNLYWYRQAAGRGLQLLFYSVGIGQISSEVPQNLSASRPQDRQFILSSKKLLLSDSGFYLCAWSVLRIGYGYTFGSGTRLTVV.

This sequence joins TRBV19 and TRBJ2-4, with a possible D match to TRBD1 (6 bases). Trimming removed 1 base at V and 15 bases at J, with 16 bases between. Per the germline V gene, CDR1 is LNHDA and CDR2 is SQIVND (reference sequence). The CDR3 covers 13 residues. CDR3 region: CASSIGPTGGGYF. Written as DNA, the CDR3 is TGTGCCAGTAGTATAGGCCCGACAGGTGGGGGGTACTTC.

This chain links TRBV3-1 (or the pseudogene TRBV3-2) with TRBJ2-7, with 7 positions matching TRBD2. Germline V gene data show CDR1 as LGHDT and CDR2 as YNNKEL (reference sequence). There are 14 residues in the CDR3. The J segment lost 2 bases and the V segment lost 4 bases, leaving 5 bases of the junction unmatched. The CDR3 nucleotides read TGTGCCAGCAGCCCCCGGACTAGGGCCTACGAGCAGTACTTC. Translated: CASSPRTRAYEQYF.

J is TRBJ1-5 and V is TRBV6-1, with D maybe TRBD1 (6 bases). Per germline, CDR1 MNHNS and CDR2 SASEGT. The V gene lost 2 bases and the J gene lost 7 bases, with 15 bases spanning the gap. This CDR3 spans 15 amino acids. CDR3 coding DNA: TGTGCCAGCAGTGAAATTACAGGGATGGGACAGCCCCAGCATTTT. It codes for CASSEITGMGQPQHF.

V gene TRBV6-5 combines with J gene TRBJ1-6, with TRBD1 matching over 8 bases. With 4 bases clipped from V and 10 bases from J, the junction kept 3 bases outside the gene matches. Germline V gives CDR1 MNHEY, CDR2 SVGAGI. This CDR3 has 13 amino acids. The CDR3 coding sequence is TGTGCCAGCAGTTTGACAGGGGTATCACCCCTCCACTTT. It specifies CASSLTGVSPLHF.

This clone occurred once. The rearrangement uses TRBV5-6 and TRBJ2-7, with D maybe TRBD1 (5 bases). The V end lost 0 bases, the J end lost 4 bases, and 8 bases lay between the germline ends. Germline V gene lookup returns CDR1 SGHDT and CDR2 YYEEEE. This CDR3 spans 13 amino acids. CDR3 sequence (DNA): TGTGCCAGCAGCTTGGGACAGTATTACGAGCAGTACTTC. This sequence encodes CASSLGQYYEQYF.

The genes are TRBV4-3 and TRBJ1-6; D possibly corresponds to TRBD1 (5 bases). The germline V gene encodes CDR1 LGHNA and CDR2 YSLEER. The CDR3 has 15 amino acids. V was pared by 0 bases and J by 14 bases, with 17 bases between. The CDR3 DNA reads TGCGCCAGCAGCCAAGATCCGCGTAGGGGTCAGTCCCTCCACTTT. It codes for CASSQDPRRGQSLHF.

This chain uses TRBV4-3 with TRBJ2-7; 7 bases match TRBD2. Trimming took 2 bases from V and 3 from J; bases not matched to a gene: 10. Germline CDR1 and CDR2: LGHNA and YSLEER. CDR3 size: 16 residues. This CDR3 reads CASSQIFGGGYYEQYF. As DNA, the CDR3 is TGCGCCAGCAGCCAAATATTTGGGGGGGGTTACTACGAGCAGTACTTC.

This clone was detected only once. The V gene is TRBV6-5, the J gene TRBJ2-1; D might be TRBD1 (5 bases). Germline CDR1 is MNHEY and CDR2 is SVGAGI. V lost 0 bases and J lost 3, with 9 bases in between. The CDR3 runs to 15 residues. The CDR3 reads CASSYSDNRYNEQFF. DNA of the CDR3: TGTGCCAGCAGTTACTCGGACAACCGCTACAATGAGCAGTTCTTC.

In its sample, this clone was seen a few times. J is TRBJ2-7 and V is TRBV6-5; 9 bases map to TRBD1. The V gene end was trimmed by 8 bases and the J gene end by 5 bases; junction bases not matched to a gene: 10. CDR1 MNHEY and CDR2 SVGAGI come from the germline V gene. The CDR3 spans 14 residues. CDR3 loop: CASCFAGQGDEQYF. DNA for the CDR3: TGTGCCAGCTGCTTTGCGGGACAGGGTGACGAGCAGTACTTC.

The CDR3 DNA is TGTGCCAGCAGCTTGTTACGAGGACAGGGGTCGATCAACGAGCAGTACTTC. This encodes CASSLLRGQGSINEQYF. The V gene is TRBV5-6, the J gene TRBJ2-7; TRBD1 aligns across 9 bases. The germline V gene has CDR1 SGHDT and CDR2 YYEEEE. Trimming at V came to 1 base and at J to 5 bases, leaving 13 bases not matched to a gene. The CDR3 sequence is 17 residues long.

With respect to this clone: This same CDR3 is encoded by further DNA sequences in the sample. The chain is built from TRBV9 and TRBJ2-7, with D perhaps TRBD2 (6 bases). In germline, CDR1 is SGDLS, CDR2 YYNGEE. Deletions cut 0 bases from V and 1 base from J, with 8 bases between. CDR3 length: 14 residues. CDR3 sequence: CASSVGAGSYEQYF. The CDR3 DNA follows: TGTGCCAGCAGCGTAGGAGCGGGTTCCTACGAGCAGTACTTC.

The chain is built from TRBV24-1 and TRBJ2-7; 8 bases are shared with TRBD1. This CDR3 has 15 amino acids. CDR1 KGHDR and CDR2 SFDVKD come from the germline V gene. The V and J ends lost 5 bases and 1 base, in that order; junction bases with no gene match: 6. The CDR3 here is CATSGGQGPSYEQYF. As DNA, the CDR3 is TGTGCCACCAGTGGTGGACAGGGCCCATCCTACGAGCAGTACTTC.

V is TRBV20-1 and J is TRBJ1-3, with unresolved D. Per the germline V gene, CDR1 is DFQATT and CDR2 is SNEGSKA (reference sequence). The CDR3 spans 13 residues. V shed 3 bases and J shed 1 base, with 7 bases lying between them. The CDR3 spells CSASRGSGNTIYF. CDR3 DNA: TGCAGTGCTAGTCGAGGTTCTGGAAACACCATATATTTT.

This chain links TRBV12-2 with TRBJ1-2; TRBD1 is taken as the D call from the table, unchecked against the DNA. TRBV12-2 is a pseudogene. The CDR3 has 15 amino acids. The CDR3 DNA sequence: TGTGCAAGTCGCATGGACAGCCCGGTTTCCTATGGCTACACCTTC. This translates into CASRMDSPVSYGYTF.

The chain is built from TRBV2 and TRBJ1-4; TRBD1 agrees at 7 bases. The V gene's germline CDR1 is SNHLY and CDR2 FYNNEI. This CDR3 has 13 residues. V was clipped by 2 bases and J by 10 bases; unmatched bases: 4. The CDR3 sequence: CASSEMGQTKLFF. Here the CDR3 DNA reads TGTGCCAGCAGTGAAATGGGACAGACAAAACTGTTTTTT.

The chain couples TRBV10-1 to TRBJ2-1; 11 bases are shared with TRBD2. The CDR3 totals 15 residues. Looked up from germline, CDR1 is WNHNN and CDR2 is SYGVQD (reference sequence). The ends lost 6 bases at V and 5 bases at J; junction bases unmatched: 6. CDR3 nucleotides: TGCGCCAGCAGCGGTAGCGGGGGGGCGAACAATGAGCAGTTCTTC. Amino acid sequence: CASSGSGGANNEQFF.

V and J are TRBV7-8 and TRBJ2-2; 8 bases align to TRBD1. After removal of 4 bases from V and 0 bases from J, the junction contained 4 bases not matched to a gene. Germline values: CDR1 SGHVS, CDR2 FQNEAQ. This CDR3 comprises 16 residues. CDR3 residues: CASSSRDRSNTGELFF. The CDR3 DNA follows: TGTGCCAGCAGCTCTAGGGACAGGTCGAACACCGGGGAGCTGTTTTTT.

The J gene is TRBJ2-4, the V gene TRBV6-1; D is possibly TRBD2 (5 bases). CDR1 is MNHNS, CDR2 SASEGT, per germline. The CDR3 is 15 residues long. V dropped 1 base and J dropped 2 bases, with 9 bases sitting between them. DNA for the CDR3: TGTGCCAGCAGTGAAGTAGGAGGAACCAAAAACATTCAGTACTTC. This codes for CASSEVGGTKNIQYF.

The chain carries TRBV5-8 and TRBJ2-2; 11 bases are shared with TRBD2. V trimming: 4 bases; J trimming: 6 bases; junction bases outside the gene matches: 8. CDR1 SGHTS and CDR2 YDEGEE come from the germline V gene. The CDR3 is 16 residues long. The CDR3 DNA follows: TGTGCCAGCAGCCGCACTAGCGGGGGCAATCCCGGGGAGCTGTTTTTT. It specifies CASSRTSGGNPGELFF.